The 26 T cell receptor beta chains in this list originate from one sample, sequenced in a study of blood T cell repertoires in COVID-19. Generated by immunoSEQ multiplex PCR, the TCRdb table keeps only in-frame clones and is missing some. The sample records 65,000 to 90,000 clones, around 80% being singletons. Sequencing was carried out using peripheral blood. The receptors originated from a man in his fifties or sixties with acute or convalescent COVID-19.

The chain recombines TRBV5-1 with TRBJ1-2; 8 bases align to TRBD1. CDR1 is SGHRS, CDR2 YFSETQ, per germline. The CDR3 runs to 13 residues. Unmatched junction bases numbered 6, after V lost 4 bases and J lost 7 bases. The DNA of the CDR3 is TGCGCCAGCAGCCTGGGACAGGACATTGGCTACACCTTC. It is translated as CASSLGQDIGYTF.

V gene TRBV24-1 combines with J gene TRBJ2-2; possible D gene TRBD2, 6 bases. V gave up 6 bases and J gave up 5 bases, with 18 bases separating them. The CDR3 totals 16 residues. Germline-derived CDR1 and CDR2 are KGHDR and SFDVKD. DNA of the CDR3: TGTGCCACCAGTAGTACCGGGGGAGCCGGGACCGGGGAGCTGTTTTTT. The encoded protein is CATSSTGGAGTGELFF.

The gene calls are TRBV27 and TRBJ2-1, with 16 nucleotides matching TRBD2. Germline lookup yields CDR1 MNHEY and CDR2 SMNVEV (reference sequence). The CDR3 is made up of 21 amino acids. V was pared by 6 bases and J by 2 bases, with 16 bases of the junction left unmatched. This CDR3 is CASRRESGTSGRAGTYNEQFF. In nucleotides, the CDR3 is TGTGCCAGCAGGAGAGAGTCAGGGACTAGCGGGAGGGCAGGGACCTACAATGAGCAGTTCTTC.

The rearrangement uses TRBV19 and TRBJ2-5, with 10 nucleotides matching TRBD2. Germline-derived CDR1 and CDR2 are LNHDA and SQIVND (reference sequence). The CDR3 is 14 residues long. Trimming removed 4 bases from V and 5 bases from J; junction bases left unmatched: 4. The CDR3 DNA follows: TGTGCCAGTAGTACCCTAGCGGGGGACGAGACCCAGTACTTC. Translated: CASSTLAGDETQYF.

The chain uses TRBV20-1 and TRBJ2-7; D uncertain. The V end lost 6 bases, the J end lost 3 bases, and 9 bases lay between the germline ends. CDR1 and CDR2 (germline): DFQATT, SNEGSKA (reference sequence). The CDR3 consists of 11 residues. Here the CDR3 DNA reads TGCAGTGCCCTGACACTCTACGAGCAGTACTTC. Encoded protein: CSALTLYEQYF.

V and J are TRBV5-1 and TRBJ1-4; D gene uncertain. Germline assignment: CDR1 SGHRS and CDR2 YFSETQ. The ends were cut back, 2 bases at V and 0 bases at J, with 5 bases in the middle. The CDR3 has 14 residues. The CDR3 sequence is CASSFSATNEKLFF. CDR3 DNA sequence: TGCGCCAGCAGCTTTAGTGCAACTAATGAAAAACTGTTTTTT. Filled out from reference TRBV5-1 and TRBJ1-4, the complete variable domain reads KAGVTQTPRYLIKTRGQQVTLSCSPISGHRSVSWYQQTPGQGLQFLFEYFSETQRNKGNFPGRFSGRQFSNSRSEMNVSTLELGDSALYLCASSFSATNEKLFFGSGTQLSVL.

This clone was found a few times. The V and J genes are TRBV27 and TRBJ1-5; unclear D gene. The germline gives CDR1 MNHEY, CDR2 SMNVEV (reference sequence). This CDR3 is 13 amino acids long. The V end lost 2 bases, the J end lost 6 bases, and 8 bases lay between the germline ends. The CDR3 sequence: CASSLDWSQPQHF. In nucleotides, the CDR3 is TGTGCCAGCAGTTTAGACTGGAGTCAGCCCCAGCATTTT.

V is TRBV5-8 and J is TRBJ1-1, with D possibly being TRBD1 (6 bases). The V end was cut by 4 bases, the J end by 0 bases, with 16 bases between. This CDR3 has 16 residues. CDR1 and CDR2 (germline): SGHTS, YDEGEE. This CDR3 reads CASSRGPDRMNTEAFF. The CDR3 nucleotides are TGTGCCAGCAGCCGGGGACCCGACAGGATGAACACTGAAGCTTTCTTT.

This chain connects TRBV18 to TRBJ2-6; D is undetermined. Trimming took 3 bases from V and 5 from J, leaving 5 bases between them. The CDR3 extends over 13 amino acids. The germline V gene has CDR1 KGHSH and CDR2 LQKENI. DNA of the CDR3: TGTGCCAGCTCACCGAACAGGGCCAACGTCCTGACTTTC. Encoded protein: CASSPNRANVLTF.

The genes are TRBV7-2 and TRBJ2-7; 14 bases agree with TRBD2. Germline V lookup: CDR1 SGHTA, CDR2 FQGNSA. This CDR3 has 16 residues. V dropped 4 bases and J dropped 2; count of bases not matched to a gene: 4. This CDR3 is CASSYGLAGGTYEQYF. The CDR3 DNA reads as TGTGCCAGCAGCTATGGACTAGCGGGAGGTACCTACGAGCAGTACTTC.

Only a few counts were recorded for this clone. The chain is built from TRBV7-9 and TRBJ2-1, with TRBD2 matching 12 bases. Germline trimming cut 1 base from V and 5 bases from J; bases unmatched to any gene: 9. The germline gives CDR1 SEHNR, CDR2 FQNEAQ (reference sequence). The CDR3 runs 18 residues. The DNA of the CDR3 is TGTGCCAGCAGCTTAGGGCTAGCGGGGGGGCTAAGGAACAATGAGCAGTTCTTC. It is translated as CASSLGLAGGLRNNEQFF.

The chain employs TRBV11-2 and TRBJ2-7; a weak D match, TRBD1 (5 bases). The CDR3 is 13 residues long. Germline V CDR1 and CDR2: SGHAT, FQNNGV. V lost 1 base and J 2 bases, leaving 6 bases between the germline ends. CDR3 DNA sequence: TGTGCCAGCAGCTTAGGACAGACCTACGAGCAGTACTTC. This translates into CASSLGQTYEQYF.

The chain combines TRBV19 with TRBJ2-7; 10 bases map to TRBD2. Germline V gene sequence: CDR1 LNHDA, CDR2 SQIVND (reference sequence). CDR3 length equals 16 residues. V lost 6 bases and J lost 2; bases outside the gene matches: 10. CDR3 nucleotide sequence: TGTGCCAGTAGCCGAGGGGGACTAGCGTTTACCTACGAGCAGTACTTC. Its translation is CASSRGGLAFTYEQYF.

The chain recombines TRBV4-1 with TRBJ1-4; TRBD1 agrees at 7 bases. This CDR3 comprises 15 residues. Trimming took 3 bases from V and 5 from J; bases not matched to a gene: 6. Germline CDR1 reads MGHRA; CDR2 reads YSYEKL. This CDR3 is CASSQSTGRNEKLFF. As DNA, the CDR3 is TGCGCCAGCAGCCAGTCGACAGGGCGAAATGAAAAACTGTTTTTT.

The J gene is TRBJ2-7, the V gene TRBV29-1, with D possibly TRBD2 on 5 matching bases. The germline V and J ends were trimmed by 4 bases and 4 bases, with 14 bases remaining between them. The CDR3 spans 13 residues. Germline V lookup: CDR1 SQVTM, CDR2 ANQGSEA. The CDR3 here is CSVAQDSQYEQYF. CDR3 in DNA: TGCAGCGTTGCGCAGGACTCACAATACGAGCAGTACTTC.

This clone has only a few counts. V gene TRBV7-6 combines with J gene TRBJ2-1, with 7 bases fitting TRBD1. V shed 5 bases and J 1 base; nucleotides not matched to a gene: 14. This CDR3 has 18 residues. Per the germline V gene, CDR1 is SGHVS and CDR2 is FNYEAQ. Written as DNA, the CDR3 is TGTGCCAGCAGCCCGCGACAGGGAGTCCTACGGTCCTACAATGAGCAGTTCTTC. Protein: CASSPRQGVLRSYNEQFF.

The V call is TRBV28, the J call TRBJ1-2; 7 positions agree with TRBD1. With 6 bases clipped from V and 6 bases from J, the junction kept 22 bases outside the gene matches. The germline CDR1 and CDR2 sequences are MDHEN and SYDVKM. The CDR3 consists of 18 residues. CDR3 residues: CASSLSIKWTGNIHGYTF. The CDR3 DNA reads TGTGCCAGCAGCCTATCCATAAAGTGGACAGGAAACATCCATGGCTACACCTTC.

The chain employs TRBV6-6 and TRBJ2-7; D unresolved. The germline V gene has CDR1 MNHNY and CDR2 SVGAGI (reference sequence). There are 13 residues in the CDR3. The V end was cut by 2 bases, the J end by 3 bases, with 8 bases between. The CDR3 loop reads CASSYTAYYEQYF. CDR3 bases: TGTGCCAGCAGTTACACCGCGTACTACGAGCAGTACTTC.

The V gene is TRBV2, the J gene TRBJ2-4; D might be TRBD1 (6 bases). The CDR3 is made up of 14 amino acids. V was trimmed by 6 bases and J by 5 bases, leaving 14 bases between them. Per germline, CDR1 SNHLY and CDR2 FYNNEI. CDR3 loop: CASSLDSLQNIQYF. As DNA, the CDR3 is TGTGCCAGCAGCCTGGACAGCCTCCAAAACATTCAGTACTTC.

The rearrangement links TRBV6-5 to TRBJ1-2, with 7 bases aligning to TRBD1. The J segment lost 4 bases and the V segment lost 4 bases, leaving 6 bases of the junction unmatched. Germline V CDR1 and CDR2: MNHEY, SVGAGI. CDR3 length equals 14 residues. The DNA of the CDR3 is TGTGCCAGCAGTTTAGGACAGGCCTTCTATGGCTACACCTTC. Its protein is CASSLGQAFYGYTF.

In its sample, this clone was seen once. V gene TRBV4-1 combines with J gene TRBJ2-1; 9 nucleotides align to TRBD1. This CDR3 has 17 amino acids. V gave up 4 bases and J gave up 6 bases; unmatched junction bases: 13. Germline CDR1 MGHRA, CDR2 YSYEKL. The CDR3 DNA reads as TGCGCCAGCAGCCGAGTCTTCGGGACAGGGAATCCCAATGAGCAGTTCTTC. It is translated as CASSRVFGTGNPNEQFF.

V and J are TRBV7-8 and TRBJ2-7; tentatively, D is TRBD1 (5 bases). This CDR3 has 15 residues. Trimming stripped 4 bases from V and 2 bases from J, with 15 bases between. Germline V gene lookup returns CDR1 SGHVS and CDR2 FQNEAQ. The CDR3 sequence is CASSSAPKGTYEQYF. CDR3 in DNA: TGTGCCAGCAGCTCGGCCCCTAAGGGGACCTACGAGCAGTACTTC.

Here the CDR3 DNA reads TGTGCCAGCAGCTTAGCGGACAGGGGGGACACCATATATTTT. Its translation: CASSLADRGDTIYF. The V call is TRBV7-2, the J call TRBJ1-3, with 10 bases fitting TRBD1. This CDR3 region has 14 residues. After removal of 0 bases from V and 8 bases from J, the junction contained 1 base not matched to a gene. Per the germline V gene, CDR1 is SGHTA and CDR2 is FQGNSA.

The J gene is TRBJ2-2, the V gene TRBV11-2; D remains unclear. Trimming removed 6 bases at V and 0 bases at J, with 8 bases between. From germline, CDR1 is SGHAT and CDR2 FQNNGV. This CDR3 is 14 amino acids long. The CDR3 bases are TGTGCCAGCAGTCCAGAAGCGAACACCGGGGAGCTGTTTTTT. This gives the protein CASSPEANTGELFF.

The V call is TRBV18, the J call TRBJ1-4; no definite D call. Per germline, CDR1 KGHSH and CDR2 LQKENI. The CDR3 is made up of 16 amino acids. The germline V and J ends were trimmed by 6 bases and 2 bases, with 16 bases remaining between them. CDR3 in amino acids: CASSLSNPGTNEKLFF. DNA for the CDR3: TGTGCCAGCTCCCTCTCAAATCCGGGGACTAATGAAAAACTGTTTTTT.

This clone was observed once. This chain links TRBV5-1 with TRBJ2-1; 16 bases agree with TRBD2. The germline CDR1 and CDR2 sequences are SGHRS and YFSETQ. The CDR3 consists of 17 residues. With V trimmed by 4 bases and J by 7 bases, 8 bases remained unmatched. CDR3 sequence: CASSLPGLAGGNNEQFF. In DNA, the CDR3 is TGCGCCAGCAGCCTACCGGGACTAGCGGGGGGGAATAATGAGCAGTTCTTC.